The entry below gives a single TCR beta chain sequence along with its context. Its antigen is unidentified. Primers: 60 Vbeta forward and 13 Jbeta reverse. Profiling relied on immunoSEQ multiplex PCR, and the TCRdb table lists in-frame clones only, not all of them. The sample has 180,000 or so clones, around 68% seen once. The source of the sample is a study of cytomegalovirus exposure and HLA in healthy donors. V lost 4 bases and J lost 0; bases outside the gene matches: 1. Germline assignment: CDR1 SGHTA and CDR2 FQGNSA. The CDR3 runs to 16 residues. Study observations and caveats: CMV antigen specificity of a few CMV-associated chains was confirmed in vitro. TCR beta V- and J-gene trimming, according to a later analysis, was linked to a missense DCLRE1C variant.

The chain has TRBV7-2 and TRBJ2-3; 13 nucleotides agree with TRBD2. This clonotype was sampled from a middle-aged man in good health and CMV-seronegative. Input material: PBMCs. DNA of the CDR3: TGTGCCAGCAGCTCGGGACTAGCGGGAAGCACAGATACGCAGTATTTT. Amino acid sequence: CASSSGLAGSTDTQYF.